This T cell receptor beta chain appears in the sequencing data of a study of beta chain features in type 1 diabetes. Remarks on this clone: Its specificity is unknown.

General study results and limits: Shorter TCRB CDR3s, moderately but significantly so, were found in Type 1 diabetes patients in all four CD4+ subsets. Any HLA type influence on TCRB rearrangement was left unresolved here. A greater similarity of naive, central memory and Treg TCRB repertoires was seen among patients than among healthy donors.

The sequenced template was cDNA made from the entire isolated RNA. Regulatory, naive and central memory T cell samples averaged approximately 3.4 million reads. The table came from immunoSEQ multiplex PCR; TCRdb's copy has only in-frame clones and leaves some out. The table has 640,000 or so clones, roughly an eighth seen once; the top ten hold 0.04%. Staining for CD45RO/CCR7/CD25/CD127/CD95/CD27 allowed sorting of CD4+ naive, central memory, regulatory and stem cell-like memory cells. V gave up 10 bases and J gave up 1 base, with 12 bases separating them. CDR1 and CDR2 (germline): MNHEY, SVGAGI. This CDR3 is 13 amino acids long.

The gene calls are TRBV6-5 and TRBJ2-3; D ambiguous. This TCR derives from a man aged 18 to 30 with type 1 diabetes. Sequencing was carried out using naive CD4+ T cells from blood. CDR3 residues: CATRMEGTDTQYF. The CDR3, as DNA: TGTGCCACCCGCATGGAAGGCACAGATACGCAGTATTTT.